The T cell receptor beta chain under discussion was sequenced for a study of identical twins. This clonotype was detected ten times or more. Trimming left V 4 bases short and J 5 bases short, with 12 bases between. Germline V CDR1 and CDR2: SGHRS, YFSETQ. CDR3 length: 13 amino acids. TCRdb re-called the 5' RACE reads with MiXCR, one entry per CDR3 protein. The sample includes around 680,000 distinct CDR3 sequences, roughly 8% of them seen just once. These sequences were also reported in another study, on yellow fever vaccine responses in identical twins.

Sequencing input: PBMCs. The chain has TRBV5-1 and TRBJ2-5; possibly TRBD2 for D (5 bases). The receptor comes from a woman under 30 in good health. CDR3 loop: CASSTPPGETQYF. The CDR3 DNA follows: TGCGCCAGCAGCACCCCTCCGGGGGAGACCCAGTACTTC. Based on the CDR3 plus reference TRBV5-1 and TRBJ2-5, the full variable domain is KAGVTQTPRYLIKTRGQQVTLSCSPISGHRSVSWYQQTPGQGLQFLFEYFSETQRNKGNFPGRFSGRQFSNSRSEMNVSTLELGDSALYLCASSTPPGETQYFGPGTRLLVL.